Below, 5 T cell receptor beta chains from the same sample are listed, as sequenced in a study of cytomegalovirus exposure and HLA in healthy donors. Generated by immunoSEQ multiplex PCR, the TCRdb table keeps only in-frame clones and is missing some. Found here are around 150,000 clones, roughly 84% of them singletons; the top ten hold roughly 10%. The sample consisted of PBMCs. These receptors were taken from a young man in good health and CMV-seropositive.

A few counts support this clone. The chain links TRBV4-2 to TRBJ2-2; TRBD2 aligns across 10 bases. The length of the CDR3 is 18 residues. Unmatched junction bases numbered 15, after V lost 4 bases and J lost 7 bases. In germline, CDR1 is LGHNA, CDR2 YNFKEQ. The CDR3 reads CASSPRPSTSGNVGELFF. CDR3 in DNA: TGTGCCAGCAGCCCCCGACCGTCTACTAGCGGGAATGTCGGGGAGCTGTTTTTT.

A single count supports this clone. The CDR3 region has the DNA TGCGCCAGCAGCCAAGATCTTTTTCACGGGAGCTCCTACAATGAGCAGTTCTTC. Protein sequence: CASSQDLFHGSSYNEQFF. The rearrangement links TRBV4-1 to TRBJ2-1; weak D call: TRBD2 (6 bases). The V gene lost 0 bases and the J gene lost 0 bases, with 15 bases spanning the gap. CDR3 length: 18 residues. CDR1 MGHRA and CDR2 YSYEKL come from the germline V gene.

The rearrangement uses TRBV19 and TRBJ1-4; a possible D gene is TRBD1 (5 bases). The CDR3 runs to 15 residues. CDR1 is LNHDA and CDR2 is SQIVND in the germline V gene (reference sequence). The V end was cut by 3 bases, the J end by 0 bases, with 8 bases between. The chain's CDR3 is CASSIMTATNEKLFF. CDR3 in DNA: TGTGCCAGTAGTATTATGACAGCAACTAATGAAAAACTGTTTTTT.

The gene calls are TRBV7-9 and TRBJ1-1; the D gene is possibly TRBD1 (5 bases). Deletions cut 5 bases from V and 4 bases from J, with 11 bases between. CDR1 is SEHNR, CDR2 FQNEAQ, per germline (reference sequence). The CDR3 is 13 amino acids. This CDR3 is CASSPKGPTEAFF. The CDR3 DNA is TGTGCCAGCAGCCCTAAGGGGCCCACTGAAGCTTTCTTT.

This CDR3 reads CASSLDDRADTQYF. CDR3 DNA sequence: TGCGCCAGCAGCTTGGACGACAGGGCAGATACGCAGTATTTT. V usage is TRBV5-1 and J usage is TRBJ2-3; 7 positions agree with TRBD1. Trimming cost V 0 bases and J 4 bases; bases outside gene matches: 2. This CDR3 spans 14 amino acids. In germline, CDR1 is SGHRS, CDR2 YFSETQ.